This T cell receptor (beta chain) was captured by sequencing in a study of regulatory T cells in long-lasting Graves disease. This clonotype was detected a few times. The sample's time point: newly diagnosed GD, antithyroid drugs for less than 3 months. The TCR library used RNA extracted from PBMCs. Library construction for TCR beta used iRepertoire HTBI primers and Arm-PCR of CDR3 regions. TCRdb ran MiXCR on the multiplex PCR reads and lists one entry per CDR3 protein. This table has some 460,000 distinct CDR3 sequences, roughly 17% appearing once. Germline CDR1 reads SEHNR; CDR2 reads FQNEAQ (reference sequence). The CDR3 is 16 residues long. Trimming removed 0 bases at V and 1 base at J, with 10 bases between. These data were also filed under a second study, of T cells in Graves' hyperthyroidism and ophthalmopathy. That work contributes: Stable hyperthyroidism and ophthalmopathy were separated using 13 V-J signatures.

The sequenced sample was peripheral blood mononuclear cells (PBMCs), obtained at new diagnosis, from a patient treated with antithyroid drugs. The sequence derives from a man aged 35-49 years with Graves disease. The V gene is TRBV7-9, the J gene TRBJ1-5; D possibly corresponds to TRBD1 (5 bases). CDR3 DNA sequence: TGTGCCAGCAGCTTAGCGCAGGGTAGCAGCAATCAGCCCCAGCATTTT. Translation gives CASSLAQGSSNQPQHF.